This TCR beta chain stems from a study of Tregs in tolerant kidney transplant recipients (dated by TCRdb to 2018 to 2020). Regarding the study in general: TCRbeta sequencing was used in the study to identify donor-specific regulatory T cells before combined kidney and bone marrow transplantation, and the identified cells were then tracked after transplant.

The study at large found these results: Because the PCR primers were changed over time for some patients, nucleotide-level comparison could not be performed across the samples from those patients. Donor-specific Treg expansion was found to exceed global Treg expansion in tolerant patients, suggesting antigen-driven rather than nonspecific expansion. The most biologically relevant and donor-specific TCRbeta repertoire appeared to be identified by expanding Tregs with activated donor B cells. Biological reproducibility was not directly addressed, though technical replication error appeared minimal. Because only a small number of patients were included, the study had limitations, and the results will need to be validated in larger populations as well as under other immunosuppression protocols.

Related donors were used in the transplants with nonmyeloablative bone marrow transplantation, and mixed chimerism was transient in the human trials. Unstimulated Tregs (CD4+CD25+CD127-), CD4+ non-Tregs (CD4+CD25-), CD4 and CD8 cells were FACS-sorted from thawed PBMCs. Patients were several combined kidney and bone marrow transplant recipients from the ITN036ST trial, and only these trial subjects had samples available. Healthy control blood was separated into PBMCs by Ficoll density gradient and cryopreserved, and patient PBMCs were collected both before and after transplant. For TCRbeta CDR3 sequencing, genomic DNA from the sorted cells was extracted using the QIAGEN DNeasy Blood and Tissue Kit. Through immunoSEQ, high-throughput TCRbeta CDR3 sequencing was done commercially, including PCR amplification with internal controls and bias correction. Regarding the original processing steps: A unique productive TCRbeta sequence was defined by the CDR3 nucleotide sequence when primers matched, and otherwise by the CDR3 amino acid sequence together with the Vbeta and Jbeta genes. Sorting error was corrected by removing sequences shared between sorted populations at a frequency ratio of 2:1 or less, and the remaining shared sequences were assigned to the higher population. A sequence counted as donor-reactive if, in CFSE-low cells, the sequence had a frequency of at least 0.01% and was expanded at least 5-fold compared with unstimulated cells. Jensen-Shannon divergence, calculated on the top 100 TCRbeta sequences ranked by frequency, was used to quantify repertoire divergence. For samples with multiple sequencing runs, sorting error was corrected in each run separately before the runs were combined. The table comes from immuneACCESS by way of TCRdb, which keeps in-frame sequences with V and J called. Part of the clones is missing from these tables; in studies checked, under half for an unresolved V gene and the rest for unknown reasons. V and J calls and clone size are as listed in that table; D and trimming were resolved from the DNA. Across this sample there are over 70,000 clones, with roughly nine tenths seen only once. The ten biggest clones cover 1.6% of the sample.

On this clone: The antigen this receptor binds is unknown. Base qualities are not recorded, but no much larger clone differs from it by a single base.

This receptor was taken from a human patient who received a combined kidney and bone marrow transplant. A transplant means some T cells may be of graft donor rather than patient origin. The sequences come from CD4+ T cells from blood (PBMCs), collected 24 months after the transplant.

This receptor has the CDR3 CASSALGGQSNTEAFF. In nucleotide form, the sequence is TGTGCCAGCAGCGCCCTAGGGGGACAATCGAACACTGAAGCTTTCTTT. In this chain, TRBV7-9 is recombined with TRBJ1-1, with TRBD1 perhaps the D gene, on 6 matching bases. Deletion took 5 bases off V and 1 base off J, with a span of 17 bases between the germline ends. Its CDR3 holds 16 amino acids, cysteine through phenylalanine. Only the CDR3 region is kept as DNA, spanning 48 bases read in frame from base 1. The germline V gene (reference sequence) yields SEHNR for CDR1 and FQNEAQ for CDR2. Joined to the reference TRBV7-9 and TRBJ1-1 proteins, this CDR3 gives the full variable domain: DTGVSQNPRHKITKRGQNVTFRCDPISEHNRLYWYRQTLGQGPEFLTYFQNEAQLEKSRLLSDRFSAERPKGSFSTLEIQRTEQGDSAMYLCASSALGGQSNTEAFFGQGTRLTVV.